The sequence of this T cell receptor beta chain was determined in a study of Ad26.COV2.S vaccination and SARS-CoV-2 variants. As for the study in general: Ad26.COV2.S was injected intramuscularly once or twice, 56 days apart. Regarding the study as a whole: Participants given vaccine showed non-spike TCR breadth similar to that of placebo recipients. After vaccination, substantial breadth of spike-specific CD8+ and CD4+ responses was reported.

V was trimmed by 4 bases and J by 7 bases, leaving 12 bases between them. Germline-derived CDR1 and CDR2 are SGHTS and YDEGEE. The CDR3 extends over 14 amino acids. This clone was seen a single time. Its specificity is unknown. Regarding treatment: over 15 received Ad26.COV2.S at low or high dose, single or two shots; 5 received placebo; per-sample allocation not given. Sampling was performed 63 days after the first vaccine or placebo injection. Using immunoSEQ multiplex PCR, the repertoire was profiled, and TCRdb retains in-frame clones only, with some absent. The sample includes 330,000 or so clones, roughly 90% of them seen just once.

The TCR comes from a person aged 18-60 years who received the Ad26.COV2.S COVID-19 vaccine or a placebo. J is TRBJ1-6 and V is TRBV5-8, with no clear D. The material sequenced was peripheral blood, taken in a trial of Ad26.COV2.S vaccine versus placebo. Here the CDR3 DNA reads TGTGCCAGCAGCCAAAGGGATAAGAATTCACCCCTCCACTTT. This gives the protein CASSQRDKNSPLHF.